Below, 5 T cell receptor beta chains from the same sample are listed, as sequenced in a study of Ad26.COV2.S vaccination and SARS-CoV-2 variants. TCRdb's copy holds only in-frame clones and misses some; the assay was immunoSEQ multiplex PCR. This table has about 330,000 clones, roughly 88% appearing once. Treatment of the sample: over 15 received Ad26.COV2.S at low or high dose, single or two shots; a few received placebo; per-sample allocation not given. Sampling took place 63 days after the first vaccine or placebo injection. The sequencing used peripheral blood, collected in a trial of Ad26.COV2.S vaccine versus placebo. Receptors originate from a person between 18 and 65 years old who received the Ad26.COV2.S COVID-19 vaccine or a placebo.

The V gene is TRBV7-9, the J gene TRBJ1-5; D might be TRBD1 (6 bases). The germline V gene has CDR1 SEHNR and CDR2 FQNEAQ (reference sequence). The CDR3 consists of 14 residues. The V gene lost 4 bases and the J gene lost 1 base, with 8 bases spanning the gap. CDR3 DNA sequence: TGTGCCAGCAGCTCCGGACAGAGCAATCAGCCCCAGCATTTT. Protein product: CASSSGQSNQPQHF. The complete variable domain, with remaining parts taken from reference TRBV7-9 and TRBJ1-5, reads DTGVSQNPRHKITKRGQNVTFRCDPISEHNRLYWYRQTLGQGPEFLTYFQNEAQLEKSRLLSDRFSAERPKGSFSTLEIQRTEQGDSAMYLCASSSGQSNQPQHFGDGTRLSIL.

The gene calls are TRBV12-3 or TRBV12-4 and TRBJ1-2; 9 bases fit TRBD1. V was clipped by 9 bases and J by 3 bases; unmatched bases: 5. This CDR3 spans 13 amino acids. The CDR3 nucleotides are TGTGCCAGTACAGGGGGCTATGACTATGGCTACACCTTC. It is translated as CASTGGYDYGYTF.

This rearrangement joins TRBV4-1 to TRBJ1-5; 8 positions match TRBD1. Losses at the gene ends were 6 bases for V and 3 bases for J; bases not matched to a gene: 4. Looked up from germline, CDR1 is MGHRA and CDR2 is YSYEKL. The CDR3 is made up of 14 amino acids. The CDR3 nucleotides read TGCGCCAGCAGTCCGACAGGGGACAATCAGCCCCAGCATTTT. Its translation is CASSPTGDNQPQHF.

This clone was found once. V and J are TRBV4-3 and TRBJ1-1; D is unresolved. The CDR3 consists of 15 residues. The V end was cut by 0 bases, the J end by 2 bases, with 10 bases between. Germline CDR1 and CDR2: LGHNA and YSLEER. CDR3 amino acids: CASSQDLQRNTEAFF. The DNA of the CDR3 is TGCGCCAGCAGCCAAGATCTCCAGAGAAACACTGAAGCTTTCTTT.

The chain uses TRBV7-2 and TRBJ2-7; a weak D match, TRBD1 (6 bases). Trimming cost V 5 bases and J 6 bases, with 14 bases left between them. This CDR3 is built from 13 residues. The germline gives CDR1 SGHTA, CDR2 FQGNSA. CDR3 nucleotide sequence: TGTGCCAGCAGCCCCGGACTGGGGGCCGAGCAGTACTTC. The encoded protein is CASSPGLGAEQYF.